This entry is about one T cell receptor beta chain. Its antigen remains unidentified. Base quality data are lacking; no much larger clone is found one base away. This entry comes from a study of CD8+ T cells in alopecia areata (dated 2018 in TCRdb). Broadly, across the study: The treated patients took part in an open-label pilot trial in which moderate-to-severe alopecia areata was treated with oral tofacitinib at 5 to 10 mg twice daily. Patients stayed on tofacitinib for 6 to 18 months and then had 6 months of follow-up off drug so that delayed response and recurrence could be assessed. In treated patients, disease severity was measured using the SALT score, which gives the percentage of scalp surface area affected. High-throughput TCRbeta sequencing was used to examine T cell clonal expansion in alopecia areata in both the C3H/HeJ mouse model and human patients. Human TCRbeta sequencing covered scalp tissue and sorted CD4+ and CD8+ peripheral blood T cells from patchy and totalis/universalis alopecia areata patients and healthy controls. Tofacitinib-treated patients had biopsies at baseline and at 4 and 24 weeks of treatment, with a later scalp biopsy in several patients. Clonality in the scalp was compared among normal scalp (n=4), patchy alopecia areata scalp (n=8), and alopecia totalis/universalis scalp (n=8). RNA was obtained with the PAXgene miRNA kit for fixed scalp, the miRNeasy kit for PBMCs, and the RNeasy kit for mouse skin. immunoSEQ multiplex PCR using 35 Vbeta forward primers and 13 Jbeta reverse primers was used to amplify TCRbeta CDR3 regions.

Germline trimming: 3 bases from V, 9 bases from J; junction bases outside gene matches: 7. The CDR3 goes from the cysteine to the phenylalanine over 14 residues. Only the CDR3 region is kept as DNA, spanning 42 bases read in frame from base 1. Sequences ENHRY (CDR1) and SYGVKD (CDR2) are obtained from the germline V gene. Broader findings and caveats from the paper: Shared TCR sequences between patients were less evident than in mice, which may be partly attributable to HLA diversity in the patient population. Many expanded lesional clones were found to persist in scalp and blood during tofacitinib treatment, and relapse after treatment cessation may be partly explained by this persistence. Unlike mouse skin, where gammadelta T cells dominate, normal human skin contains resident alphabeta T cells that get sequenced too, which complicates analysis of the scalp TCR repertoire. Lesional scalp, especially in alopecia totalis/universalis, showed higher clonality and more expanded CD8+ clones than normal scalp, suggesting antigenic drive. With tofacitinib, both scalp clonality and the number of expanded CD8+ clones among the top 100 scalp clones went down significantly. Because the treated cohort was small and had only one nonresponder, larger studies are needed to examine links between baseline CD8+ expansion and response.

The label giving this sample's time point can be read as: 20 to 30 weeks on oral tofacitinib. The treatment or condition label here, explained by the study, means: oral pan-JAK inhibitor, 5-10 mg twice daily. From alopecia areata patients, peripheral blood was collected along with lesional scalp punch biopsies. PBMCs were isolated by density centrifugation and stained for CD3, CD4 and CD8, and CD4+ and CD8+ T cells were sorted on a FACSAria. The library was made by the immunoSEQ multiplex PCR assay. To provide template for TCR sequencing, every sample had RNA extracted and reverse transcribed into cDNA. SuperScript III was used for first-strand cDNA synthesis, primed with a 2:1 mix of oligo-dT and random hexamers. A synthetic immune receptor repertoire was used to measure amplification bias, and any remaining bias was corrected computationally. Concerning the study's data processing: After raw reads were preprocessed to remove errors, the CDR3 was defined following IMGT conventions as running from the conserved cysteine to phenylalanine. Clonality was computed as 1 minus the Shannon entropy, with the entropy normalized by log2 of the number of productive unique TCRs. Whether scalp clones were CD4 or CD8 was inferred by matching scalp TCRbeta sequences against CD4 and CD8 repertoires sorted from blood. The source is immuneACCESS, and TCRdb retained only in-frame sequences with V and J called. Part of the clones is not carried over; for the studies checked, unresolved V genes explain less than half of this, and the remainder is unexplained. V and J calls and clone size follow that table, whereas D and trimming were derived from the DNA. Recorded for this sample are some 200,000 clones; around 50% of them occurred a single time. The top ten constitute roughly an eighth of the sample.

The source of this sequence is a human donor with alopecia areata. The input for sequencing was CD8+ T cells sorted from blood, taken at week 24, from a patient treated with tofacitinib. This chain is built from TRBV10-3 and TRBJ2-3, with 9 central nucleotides matching TRBD2. The CDR3 loop reads CAISDLAGGRTQYF. The nucleotide sequence reads TGTGCCATCAGTGATCTGGCGGGGGGGCGGACGCAGTATTTT.